The 27 T cell receptor beta chains below come from one sample, sequenced in a study of OX40 agonist ivuxolimab in advanced cancers. Only in-frame clones appear in the TCRdb table, and some are missing; sequencing was by immunoSEQ multiplex PCR. The sample yields 45,000 or so clones, roughly 93% seen once. Material: CD4+ or CD8+ T cells sorted from blood, obtained in a trial of the OX40 agonist ivuxolimab. Source of these receptors: an adult with an advanced solid tumor such as melanoma, head and neck, liver or kidney cancer.

The CDR3 protein is CASSWGGGYEQYF. CDR3 in DNA: TGTGCCAGCAGCTGGGGAGGGGGCTACGAGCAGTACTTC. The chain combines TRBV7-9 with TRBJ2-7; D may be TRBD2 (7 bases). Trimming cost V 4 bases and J 3 bases, with 10 bases left between them. The CDR3 length is 13 residues. Looked up from germline, CDR1 is SEHNR and CDR2 is FQNEAQ (reference sequence).

The rearrangement uses TRBV19 and TRBJ1-1; possible D gene TRBD1, 6 bases. The CDR3 extends over 11 amino acids. Trimming left V 5 bases short and J 12 bases short, with 13 bases between. Germline V gene data show CDR1 as LNHDA and CDR2 as SQIVND (reference sequence). The CDR3 coding sequence is TGTGCCAGTAGTCCGGGACACCTTACTTTCTTT. Translated, it gives CASSPGHLTFF.

The gene calls are TRBV18 and TRBJ2-7, with 7 bases fitting TRBD1. This CDR3 is 14 amino acids long. Looked up from germline, CDR1 is KGHSH and CDR2 is LQKENI. V shed 5 bases and J 6 bases; nucleotides not matched to a gene: 10. The CDR3 DNA is TGTGCCAGCTCATCGCCCTTTGACAGGGTCGAGCAGTACTTC. It yields the protein CASSSPFDRVEQYF.

The count of this clone is one. A read error is likely here: a far larger clone is one base away. Distinct nucleotide sequences in the sample also encode this CDR3. V is TRBV5-6 and J is TRBJ2-7, with a possible D match to TRBD2 (7 bases). The ends were cut back, 4 bases at V and 7 bases at J, with 21 bases in the middle. Germline values: CDR1 SGHDT, CDR2 YYEEEE. CDR3 length: 15 residues. CDR3 amino acids: CASSVGLAGAGEQYF. DNA for the CDR3: TGTGCCAGCAGCGTGGGACTCGCGGGGGCGGGGGAGCAGTACTTC.

Written as DNA, the CDR3 is TGCAGCGTTGTGCCAGCGACCTCCTACAATGAGCAGTTCTTC. This gives the protein CSVVPATSYNEQFF. V and J are TRBV29-1 and TRBJ2-1; no reliable D call. The CDR3 is 14 residues long. In germline, CDR1 is SQVTM, CDR2 ANQGSEA. The ends were cut back, 4 bases at V and 0 bases at J, with 10 bases in the middle.

The J gene is TRBJ1-1, the V gene TRBV28; 9 bases fit TRBD1. V gave up 3 bases and J gave up 3 bases; unmatched junction bases: 2. The CDR3 covers 14 residues. Per germline, CDR1 MDHEN and CDR2 SYDVKM. CDR3 region: CASSFTGGYTEAFF. The DNA for the CDR3 is TGTGCCAGCAGTTTTACAGGGGGCTACACTGAAGCTTTCTTT. The full variable domain, completed using reference TRBV28 and TRBJ1-1, is DVKVTQSSRYLVKRTGEKVFLECVQDMDHENMFWYRQDPGLGLRLIYFSYDVKMKEKGDIPEGYSVSREKKERFSLILESASTNQTSMYLCASSFTGGYTEAFFGQGTRLTVV.

The chain couples TRBV9 to TRBJ1-2, with a weak D call TRBD1 (6 bases). Germline V gene lookup returns CDR1 SGDLS and CDR2 YYNGEE. CDR3 length: 12 residues. V lost 4 bases, J lost 8 bases, and 12 bases lay in between. The CDR3 DNA sequence: TGTGCCAGCAGCTCCCGGGGGCCGGGCTACACCTTC. Its protein is CASSSRGPGYTF.

The chain has TRBV19 and TRBJ2-3, with D tentatively TRBD2 (6 bases). There are 14 residues in the CDR3. The germline V gene encodes CDR1 LNHDA and CDR2 SQIVND (reference sequence). Trimming cost V 10 bases and J 2 bases, with 16 bases left between them. CDR3 loop: CAISKGRHTDTQYF. The CDR3 region has the DNA TGTGCCATCTCGAAAGGGAGGCACACAGATACGCAGTATTTT.

The rearrangement uses TRBV6-5 and TRBJ1-5; 10 bases fit TRBD1. The V gene end was trimmed by 2 bases and the J gene end by 5 bases; junction bases not matched to a gene: 3. CDR1 and CDR2 (germline): MNHEY, SVGAGI. The CDR3 is 15 amino acids. The CDR3 reads CASSYTDRGYQPQHF. The CDR3 coding sequence is TGTGCCAGCAGTTACACGGACAGGGGGTATCAGCCCCAGCATTTT.

The gene calls are TRBV7-8 and TRBJ2-3; D might be TRBD1 (6 bases). Germline CDR1 reads SGHVS; CDR2 reads FQNEAQ. This CDR3 contains 18 residues. Trimming cost V 4 bases and J 3 bases, with 23 bases left between them. The CDR3 sequence: CASSSQGRPPLRTDTQYF. The CDR3 DNA is TGTGCCAGCAGCTCCCAGGGGCGGCCCCCTCTTAGGACAGATACGCAGTATTTT.

This clone was counted a single time. The chain links TRBV15 to TRBJ2-5; no clear D gene. The CDR3 spans 15 residues. V was clipped by 6 bases and J by 2 bases, with 16 bases between them. The germline V gene encodes CDR1 LNHNV and CDR2 YYDKDF (reference sequence). DNA of the CDR3: TGTGCCACCAGTGGGTCAGATCAAGGGCAAGAGACCCAGTACTTC. It translates to CATSGSDQGQETQYF.

The V call is TRBV7-2, the J call TRBJ2-7, with D hard to call. V was clipped by 1 base and J by 6 bases, with 10 bases between them. From germline, CDR1 is SGHTA and CDR2 FQGNSA. There are 13 residues in the CDR3. The CDR3 loop is CASSLGLGVEQYF. CDR3 nucleotide sequence: TGTGCCAGCAGCTTAGGATTGGGCGTCGAGCAGTACTTC.

This chain connects TRBV11-2 to TRBJ1-2; the D gene is possibly TRBD1 (5 bases). This CDR3 is 18 amino acids long. The V end lost 1 base, the J end lost 0 bases, and 18 bases lay between the germline ends. Germline CDR1 is SGHAT and CDR2 is FQNNGV. The CDR3 nucleotides read TGTGCCAGCAGCTTAGTACATCGACAGAGCACAGCTAACTATGGCTACACCTTC. It codes for CASSLVHRQSTANYGYTF.

The gene calls are TRBV6-1 and TRBJ1-1; D uncertain. The CDR3 consists of 14 residues. Looked up from germline, CDR1 is MNHNS and CDR2 is SASEGT. V lost 4 bases, J lost 1 base, and 10 bases lay in between. The chain's CDR3 is CASSVAGSNTEAFF. The CDR3 DNA follows: TGTGCCAGCAGTGTGGCAGGTTCGAACACTGAAGCTTTCTTT.

The CDR3 loop reads CASSLHDTYEQYF. CDR3 DNA sequence: TGTGCCAGCAGCCTCCATGATACCTACGAGCAGTACTTC. J is TRBJ2-7 and V is TRBV6-5; no definite D call. This CDR3 region has 13 residues. Looked up from germline, CDR1 is MNHEY and CDR2 is SVGAGI. V was trimmed by 6 bases and J by 2 bases, leaving 11 bases between them.

The J gene is TRBJ1-2, the V gene TRBV19, with D unresolved. Between the trimmed V and J ends, which lost 3 bases and 1 base, there was a span of 3 bases. Germline V gives CDR1 LNHDA, CDR2 SQIVND (reference sequence). The CDR3 runs 12 residues. CDR3 protein: CASSMSNYGYTF. The CDR3 DNA reads TGTGCCAGTAGTATGAGTAACTATGGCTACACCTTC.

A note on this clone: This may arise from a read error, as a much more abundant clone is one base away. The genes are TRBV11-2 and TRBJ2-7; 9 bases fit TRBD1. The CDR3 runs 14 residues. The V and J ends lost 0 bases and 4 bases, in that order; junction bases with no gene match: 1. CDR1 SGHAT and CDR2 FQNNGV come from the germline V gene. This chain's CDR3 is CASSLEGTGYEQYF. The DNA of the CDR3 is TGTGCCAGCAGCTTAGAAGGGACAGGGTACGAGCAGTACTTC.

V usage is TRBV28 and J usage is TRBJ2-7, with D unclear. Germline CDR1 reads MDHEN; CDR2 reads SYDVKM. Trimming removed 1 base at V and 2 bases at J, with 6 bases between. This CDR3 has 13 amino acids. This chain's CDR3 is CASSLLETYEQYF. The CDR3 coding sequence is TGTGCCAGCAGTTTATTGGAAACCTACGAGCAGTACTTC.

This clone was seen a single time. The J gene is TRBJ1-1, the V gene TRBV7-9; D is possibly TRBD1 (6 bases). The CDR3 totals 14 residues. Germline V CDR1 and CDR2: SEHNR, FQNEAQ (reference sequence). Trimming stripped 1 base from V and 1 base from J, with 7 bases between. DNA of the CDR3: TGTGCCAGCAGCTTAGTACAGGGGAACACTGAAGCTTTCTTT. Translating gives CASSLVQGNTEAFF.

CDR3 residues: CASSQAGGTGGGTEAFF. As DNA, the CDR3 is TGTGCCAGCAGCCAAGCAGGGGGGACAGGGGGAGGCACTGAAGCTTTCTTT. The rearrangement joins TRBV14 to TRBJ1-1; 11 bases agree with TRBD1. In germline, CDR1 is SGHDN, CDR2 FVKESK. The ends lost 1 base at V and 4 bases at J; junction bases unmatched: 8. The CDR3 consists of 17 residues.

The CDR3 DNA is TGCGCCAGCAGCTTGCTCGGACAGGACGAGCAGTACTTC. Its protein is CASSLLGQDEQYF. V is TRBV5-1 and J is TRBJ2-7, with 7 bases lining up with TRBD1. The CDR3 contains 13 residues. V lost 1 base to trimming and J lost 5 bases; unmatched junction nucleotides: 3. Looked up from germline, CDR1 is SGHRS and CDR2 is YFSETQ.

This chain joins TRBV10-2 and TRBJ2-2; no definite D call. This CDR3 has 13 amino acids. CDR1 WSHSY and CDR2 SAAADI come from the germline V gene. V was pared by 0 bases and J by 6 bases, with 5 bases between. This chain's CDR3 is CASSESAAGELFF. CDR3 nucleotide sequence: TGCGCCAGCAGTGAGTCGGCGGCCGGGGAGCTGTTTTTT.

The chain links TRBV10-3 to TRBJ2-1, with 9 bases fitting TRBD2. The junction had 2 bases not matched to a gene; V was cut back by 1 base and J by 4 bases. The CDR3 consists of 15 residues. Germline V gene data show CDR1 as ENHRY and CDR2 as SYGVKD. Written as DNA, the CDR3 is TGTGCCATCAGTGAGTGGACTAGCGAGTACAATGAGCAGTTCTTC. Encoded protein: CAISEWTSEYNEQFF.

This chain connects TRBV21-1 to TRBJ2-3; TRBD1 is taken as the D call from the table, unchecked against the DNA. TRBV21-1 is recorded as a pseudogene. The CDR3 is 13 residues long. The CDR3 DNA is TGTGCCAGCTTGGCCAGGGGCCCAGATACGCAGTATTTT. Translation gives CASLARGPDTQYF.

The chain couples TRBV7-9 to TRBJ2-3; D possibly corresponds to TRBD1 (5 bases). V was clipped by 4 bases and J by 0 bases, with 14 bases between them. The CDR3 sequence is 16 residues long. Germline-derived CDR1 and CDR2 are SEHNR and FQNEAQ (reference sequence). In DNA form, the CDR3 reads TGTGCCAGCAGCTCCCGACAGAGTTCTAGCACAGATACGCAGTATTTT. It is translated as CASSSRQSSSTDTQYF.

The chain recombines TRBV2 with TRBJ1-4; D ambiguous. Germline lookup yields CDR1 SNHLY and CDR2 FYNNEI. The CDR3 sequence is 15 residues long. Trimming stripped 4 bases from V and 6 bases from J, with 15 bases between. CDR3 sequence: CASSAWVGTDEKLFF. The CDR3 nucleotides read TGTGCCAGCAGTGCTTGGGTGGGTACGGATGAAAAACTGTTTTTT.

The genes are TRBV2 and TRBJ1-4; no reliable D call. The length of the CDR3 is 13 residues. From germline, CDR1 is SNHLY and CDR2 FYNNEI. The V end lost 6 bases, the J end lost 6 bases, and 11 bases lay between the germline ends. The CDR3 nucleotides are TGTGCCAGCAGGACCCCGCGGGATGAAAAACTGTTTTTT. Residues: CASRTPRDEKLFF.